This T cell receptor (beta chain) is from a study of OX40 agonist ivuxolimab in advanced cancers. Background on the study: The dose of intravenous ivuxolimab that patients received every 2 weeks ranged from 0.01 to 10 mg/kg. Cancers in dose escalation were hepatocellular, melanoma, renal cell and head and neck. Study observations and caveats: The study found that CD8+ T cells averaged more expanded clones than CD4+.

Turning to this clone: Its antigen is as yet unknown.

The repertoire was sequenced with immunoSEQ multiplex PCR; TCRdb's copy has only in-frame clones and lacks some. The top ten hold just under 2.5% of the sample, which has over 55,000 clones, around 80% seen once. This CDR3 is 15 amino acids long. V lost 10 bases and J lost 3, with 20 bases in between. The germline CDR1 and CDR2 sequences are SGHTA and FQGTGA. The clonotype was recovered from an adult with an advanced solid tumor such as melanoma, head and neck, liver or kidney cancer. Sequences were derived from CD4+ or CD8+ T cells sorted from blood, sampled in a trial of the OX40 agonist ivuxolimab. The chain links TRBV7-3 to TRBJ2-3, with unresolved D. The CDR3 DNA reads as TGTGCCACTTCGCCTGGGGAATCTGGGACAGATACGCAGTATTTT. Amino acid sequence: CATSPGESGTDTQYF.